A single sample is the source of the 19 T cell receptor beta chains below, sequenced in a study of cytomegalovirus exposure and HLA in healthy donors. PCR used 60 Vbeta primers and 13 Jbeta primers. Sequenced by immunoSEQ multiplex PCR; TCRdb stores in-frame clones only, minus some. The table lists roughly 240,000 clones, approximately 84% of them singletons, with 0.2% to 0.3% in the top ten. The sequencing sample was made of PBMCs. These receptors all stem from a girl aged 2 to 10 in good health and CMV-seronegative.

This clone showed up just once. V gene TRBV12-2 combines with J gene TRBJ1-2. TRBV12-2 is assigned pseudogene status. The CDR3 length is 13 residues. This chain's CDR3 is CASRWVPIGGYTF. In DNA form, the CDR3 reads TGTGCAAGTCGATGGGTTCCAATCGGGGGCTACACCTTC.

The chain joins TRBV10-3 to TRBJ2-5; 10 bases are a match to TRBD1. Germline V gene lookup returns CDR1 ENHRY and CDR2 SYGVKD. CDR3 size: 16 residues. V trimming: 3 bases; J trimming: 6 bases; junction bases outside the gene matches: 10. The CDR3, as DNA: TGTGCCATCAGTGACAAGGGTGGGACAGGGGTTAAGACCCAGTACTTC. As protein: CAISDKGGTGVKTQYF.

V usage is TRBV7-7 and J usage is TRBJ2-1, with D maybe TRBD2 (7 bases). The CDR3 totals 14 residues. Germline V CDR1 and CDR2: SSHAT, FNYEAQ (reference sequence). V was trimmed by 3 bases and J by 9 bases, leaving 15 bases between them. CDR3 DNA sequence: TGTGCCAGCAGCTTTAGTCCAGGGGAGGGTGAGCAGTTCTTC. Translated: CASSFSPGEGEQFF.

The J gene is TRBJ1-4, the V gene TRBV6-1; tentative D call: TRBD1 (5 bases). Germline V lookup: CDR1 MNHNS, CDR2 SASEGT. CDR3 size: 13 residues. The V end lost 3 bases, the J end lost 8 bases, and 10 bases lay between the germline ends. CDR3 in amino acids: CASSEGLEEKLFF. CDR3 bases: TGTGCCAGCAGTGAGGGGCTGGAGGAAAAACTGTTTTTT.

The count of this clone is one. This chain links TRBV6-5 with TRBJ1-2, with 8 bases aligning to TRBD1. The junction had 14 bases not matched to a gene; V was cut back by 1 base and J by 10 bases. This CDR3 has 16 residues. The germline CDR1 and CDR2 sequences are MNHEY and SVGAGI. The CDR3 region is CASSYFPSSRGLPYTF. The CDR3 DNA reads TGTGCCAGCAGTTACTTCCCCAGTAGCAGGGGGCTACCCTACACCTTC.

The CDR3 spells CAWSTQFQETQYF. The CDR3 nucleotides are TGTGCCTGGAGCACACAATTCCAAGAGACCCAGTACTTC. The rearrangement uses TRBV30 and TRBJ2-5, with no clear D. V lost 3 bases and J lost 1, with 9 bases in between. CDR3 size: 13 residues. The V gene's germline CDR1 is GTSNPN and CDR2 SVGIG (reference sequence). The whole variable domain, filled in from reference TRBV30 and TRBJ2-5, reads SQTIHQWPATLVQPVGSPLSLECTVEGTSNPNLYWYRQAAGRGLQLLFYSVGIGQISSEVPQNLSASRPQDRQFILSSKKLLLSDSGFYLCAWSTQFQETQYFGPGTRLLVL.

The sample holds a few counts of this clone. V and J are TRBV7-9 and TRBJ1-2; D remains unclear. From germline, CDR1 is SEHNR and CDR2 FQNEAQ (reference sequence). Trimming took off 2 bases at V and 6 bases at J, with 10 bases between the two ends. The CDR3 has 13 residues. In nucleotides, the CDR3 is TGTGCCAGCAGCTTACGAGTCGGTGATGGCTACACCTTC. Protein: CASSLRVGDGYTF.

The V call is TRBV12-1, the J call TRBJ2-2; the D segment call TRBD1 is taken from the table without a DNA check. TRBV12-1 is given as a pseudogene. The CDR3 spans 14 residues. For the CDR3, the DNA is TGTGCCAGCAGCTTGGACACGAACACCGGGGAGCTGTTTTTT. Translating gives CASSLDTNTGELFF.

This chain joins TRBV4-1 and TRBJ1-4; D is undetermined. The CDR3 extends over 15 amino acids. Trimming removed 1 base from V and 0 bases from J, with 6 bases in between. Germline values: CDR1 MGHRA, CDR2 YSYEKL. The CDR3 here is CASSQGGTTNEKLFF. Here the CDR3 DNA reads TGCGCCAGCAGCCAAGGCGGCACAACTAATGAAAAACTGTTTTTT.

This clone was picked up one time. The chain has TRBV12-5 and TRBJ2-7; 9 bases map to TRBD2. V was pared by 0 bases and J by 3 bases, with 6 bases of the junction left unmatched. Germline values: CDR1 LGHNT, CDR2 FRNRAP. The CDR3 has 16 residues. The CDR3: CASGLVSGGTIYEQYF. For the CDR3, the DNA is TGTGCTAGTGGTTTGGTAAGCGGGGGGACGATCTACGAGCAGTACTTC.

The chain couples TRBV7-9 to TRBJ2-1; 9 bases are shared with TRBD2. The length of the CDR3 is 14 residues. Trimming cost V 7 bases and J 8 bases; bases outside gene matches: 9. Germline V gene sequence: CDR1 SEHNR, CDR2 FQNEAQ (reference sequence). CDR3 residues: CASIRLAVRDEQFF. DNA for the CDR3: TGTGCCAGCATCAGACTAGCGGTTAGGGATGAGCAGTTCTTC.

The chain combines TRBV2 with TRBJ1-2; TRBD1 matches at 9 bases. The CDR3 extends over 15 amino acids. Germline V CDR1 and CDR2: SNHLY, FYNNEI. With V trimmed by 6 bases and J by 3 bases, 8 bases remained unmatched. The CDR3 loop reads CASRTGTGQYYGYTF. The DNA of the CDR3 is TGTGCCAGCAGGACCGGGACAGGGCAATACTATGGCTACACCTTC. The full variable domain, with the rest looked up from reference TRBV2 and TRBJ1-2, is EPEVTQTPSHQVTQMGQEVILRCVPISNHLYFYWYRQILGQKVEFLVSFYNNEISEKSEIFDDQFSVERPDGSNFTLKIRSTKLEDSAMYFCASRTGTGQYYGYTFGSGTRLTVV.

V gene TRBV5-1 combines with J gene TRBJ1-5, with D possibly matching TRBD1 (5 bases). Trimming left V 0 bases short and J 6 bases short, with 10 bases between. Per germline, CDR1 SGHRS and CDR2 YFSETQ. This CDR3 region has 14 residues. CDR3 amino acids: CASSLEGLSQPQHF. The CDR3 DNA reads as TGCGCCAGCAGCTTGGAGGGGCTCAGTCAGCCCCAGCATTTT.

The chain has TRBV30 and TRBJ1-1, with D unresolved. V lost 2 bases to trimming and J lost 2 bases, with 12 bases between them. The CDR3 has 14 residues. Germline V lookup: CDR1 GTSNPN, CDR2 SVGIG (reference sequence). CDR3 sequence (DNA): TGTGCCTGGAGTCCGGGAGTGGCAAACACTGAAGCTTTCTTT. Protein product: CAWSPGVANTEAFF.

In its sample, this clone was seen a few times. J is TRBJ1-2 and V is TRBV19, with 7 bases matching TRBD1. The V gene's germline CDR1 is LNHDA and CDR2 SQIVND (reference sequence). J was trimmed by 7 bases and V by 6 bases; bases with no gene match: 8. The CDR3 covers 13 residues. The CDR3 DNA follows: TGTGCCAGTAGGGACGACAGGGTAACTGGCTACACCTTC. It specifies CASRDDRVTGYTF.

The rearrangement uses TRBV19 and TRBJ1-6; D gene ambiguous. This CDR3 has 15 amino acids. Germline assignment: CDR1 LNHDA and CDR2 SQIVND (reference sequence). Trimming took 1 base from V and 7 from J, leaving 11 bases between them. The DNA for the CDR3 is TGTGCCAGTAGTATAGGTCGGACGGGGAATTCACCCCTCCACTTT. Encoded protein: CASSIGRTGNSPLHF.

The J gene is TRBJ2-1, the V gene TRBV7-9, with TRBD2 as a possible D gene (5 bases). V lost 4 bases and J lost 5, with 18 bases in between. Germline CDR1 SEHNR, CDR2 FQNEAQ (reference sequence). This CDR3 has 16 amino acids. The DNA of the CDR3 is TGTGCCAGCAGCTCGCATTCAGGAGGTAGGGACAATGAGCAGTTCTTC. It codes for CASSSHSGGRDNEQFF. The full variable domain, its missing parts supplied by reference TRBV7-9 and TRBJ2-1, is DTGVSQNPRHKITKRGQNVTFRCDPISEHNRLYWYRQTLGQGPEFLTYFQNEAQLEKSRLLSDRFSAERPKGSFSTLEIQRTEQGDSAMYLCASSSHSGGRDNEQFFGPGTRLTVL.

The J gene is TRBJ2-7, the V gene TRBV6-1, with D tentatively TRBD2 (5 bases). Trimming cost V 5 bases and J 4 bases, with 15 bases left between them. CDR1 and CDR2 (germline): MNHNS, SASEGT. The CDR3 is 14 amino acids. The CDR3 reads CASSRTAVVYEQYF. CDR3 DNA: TGTGCCAGCAGTAGGACTGCAGTAGTGTACGAGCAGTACTTC.

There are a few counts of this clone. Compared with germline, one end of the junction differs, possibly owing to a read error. The CDR3 sequence: CASSRAEGVGETQYF. For the CDR3, the DNA is TGTGCCAGCAGCCGGGCAGAAGGGGTAGGGGAGACCCAGTACTTC. The rearrangement uses TRBV4-1 and TRBJ2-5, with D perhaps TRBD1 (5 bases). Germline loops: CDR1 MGHRA, CDR2 YSYEKL. CDR3 size: 15 residues.